Listed below are T cell receptor beta chains from one sample, sequenced in a study of T cell repertoires in cytomegalovirus infection. TCRdb re-derived calls from the reads in MiXCR, one entry per CDR3 protein. Of under 95,000 distinct CDR3 sequences listed, approximately 43% are singletons. Their specific antigens are unknown. The material sequenced was CD8+ T cells from cultured PBMCs, taken from culture after CMV antigen stimulation. The receptors shown here come from a human donor in good health (CMV status not recorded). Some clones in this sample may be carry-over from other donors' samples. Both conserved end residues are part of each CDR3. Each record gives: CDR3 length, clone size, V gene, D gene, J gene, CDR3 DNA, CDR3 protein. The D gene is left open where the match is weak. Clone size is given for some rows only: seen once, a few or many times, or a class if the clone is expanded.

cdr3_length: 16; clone_size: few; v_call: TRBV18; d_call: TRBD2; j_call: TRBJ2-1; cdr3_nt: TGTGCCAGCTCACCGGTGAGCGGGAGGCGCTACAATGAGCAGTTCTTC; cdr3_aa: CASSPVSGRRYNEQFF
cdr3_length: 14; clone_size: few; v_call: TRBV28; d_call: TRBD2; j_call: TRBJ2-1; cdr3_nt: TGTGCCAGCAGTTCTAGCGGGAGGGCCGATGAGCAGTTCTTC; cdr3_aa: CASSSSGRADEQFF
cdr3_length: 14; clone_size: .; v_call: TRBV19; d_call: .; j_call: TRBJ1-2; cdr3_nt: TGTGCCAGTATGATAAAGGGTTCAAACTATGGCTACACCTTC; cdr3_aa: CASMIKGSNYGYTF
cdr3_length: 13; clone_size: .; v_call: TRBV10-2; d_call: .; j_call: TRBJ2-1; cdr3_nt: TGCGCCAGCAGTAAGAGCTACTACAATGAGCAGTTCTTC; cdr3_aa: CASSKSYYNEQFF
cdr3_length: 16; clone_size: .; v_call: TRBV6-6; d_call: TRBD2; j_call: TRBJ2-1; cdr3_nt: TGTGCCAGCCCTCAGGCGGGAGCCTCCTCCTACAATGAGCAGTTCTTC; cdr3_aa: CASPQAGASSYNEQFF
cdr3_length: 14; clone_size: few; v_call: TRBV12-3/TRBV12-4; d_call: TRBD1; j_call: TRBJ2-7; cdr3_nt: TGTGCCAGCAGTCGACAGGGCAACTCCTACGAGCAGTACTTC; cdr3_aa: CASSRQGNSYEQYF
cdr3_length: 14; clone_size: few; v_call: TRBV7-8; d_call: .; j_call: TRBJ2-2; cdr3_nt: TGTGCCAGCAGCTTAGGAGTAACAACCGGGGAGCTGTTTTTT; cdr3_aa: CASSLGVTTGELFF
cdr3_length: 13; clone_size: .; v_call: TRBV7-9; d_call: .; j_call: TRBJ2-7; cdr3_nt: TGTGCCAGCAGCTCAGCAATTGCCTACGAGCAGTACTTC; cdr3_aa: CASSSAIAYEQYF
cdr3_length: 13; clone_size: .; v_call: TRBV29-1; d_call: TRBD1; j_call: TRBJ1-2; cdr3_nt: TGCAGCGTCCACAATGCAGGGGGGCTTGGCTACACCTTC; cdr3_aa: CSVHNAGGLGYTF
cdr3_length: 13; clone_size: .; v_call: TRBV7-9; d_call: .; j_call: TRBJ1-4; cdr3_nt: TGTGCCAGCAGCTTGGGCAGGAATGAAAAACTGTTTTTT; cdr3_aa: CASSLGRNEKLFF
cdr3_length: 13; clone_size: many; v_call: TRBV7-6; d_call: .; j_call: TRBJ2-7; cdr3_nt: TGTGCCAGCAGCTTAGCGTCCATCTACGAGCAGTACTTC; cdr3_aa: CASSLASIYEQYF
cdr3_length: 18; clone_size: .; v_call: TRBV6-6; d_call: TRBD2; j_call: TRBJ2-7; cdr3_nt: TGTGCCAGCACTCTCATGGGACTAGCGCGAACCTTCTCCTACGAGCAGTACTTC; cdr3_aa: CASTLMGLARTFSYEQYF
cdr3_length: 14; clone_size: .; v_call: TRBV7-6; d_call: .; j_call: TRBJ2-5; cdr3_nt: TGTGCTAGCAGCCGTCGGGACCGCCAAGAGACCCAGTACTTC; cdr3_aa: CASSRRDRQETQYF
cdr3_length: 13; clone_size: few; v_call: TRBV12-3/TRBV12-4; d_call: .; j_call: TRBJ1-4; cdr3_nt: TGTGCCAGCAATCCGGGGGGAGGTGAAAAACTGTTTTTT; cdr3_aa: CASNPGGGEKLFF
cdr3_length: 14; clone_size: few; v_call: TRBV28; d_call: .; j_call: TRBJ1-3; cdr3_nt: TGTGCCAGCAGAAAAACCGGGACGCGAAACACCATATATTTT; cdr3_aa: CASRKTGTRNTIYF
cdr3_length: 18; clone_size: few; v_call: TRBV7-8; d_call: TRBD2; j_call: TRBJ2-7; cdr3_nt: TGTGCCAGCAGTATTAGGGGACTAGCGGGAGAATTATCCTACGAGCAGTACTTC; cdr3_aa: CASSIRGLAGELSYEQYF
cdr3_length: 16; clone_size: few; v_call: TRBV7-6; d_call: .; j_call: TRBJ2-7; cdr3_nt: TGTGCCAGCAGCTCCACACAGGGGTGGACTACCTACGAGCAGTACTTC; cdr3_aa: CASSSTQGWTTYEQYF
cdr3_length: 15; clone_size: .; v_call: TRBV27; d_call: .; j_call: TRBJ2-1; cdr3_nt: TGTGCCAGCAGACGGGCCGCACTAGCCCACAATGAGCAGTTCTTC; cdr3_aa: CASRRAALAHNEQFF
cdr3_length: 11; clone_size: once; v_call: TRBV7-6; d_call: .; j_call: TRBJ1-6; cdr3_nt: TGTGCCAGCACTCTCGGATCACCCCTCCACTTT; cdr3_aa: CASTLGSPLHF
cdr3_length: 14; clone_size: .; v_call: TRBV7-3; d_call: TRBD1; j_call: TRBJ1-1; cdr3_nt: TGTGCCAGCAGCCCGGGACAGGGACGAACTGAAGCTTTCTTT; cdr3_aa: CASSPGQGRTEAFF
cdr3_length: 14; clone_size: .; v_call: TRBV7-3; d_call: .; j_call: TRBJ2-5; cdr3_nt: TGTGCCAGCAGCTTAACTGGGGGGAAAGAGACCCAGTACTTC; cdr3_aa: CASSLTGGKETQYF
cdr3_length: 16; clone_size: .; v_call: TRBV7-8; d_call: TRBD1; j_call: TRBJ2-3; cdr3_nt: TGTGCCAGCAGCCACCCGACAGGGGGCGCGACAGATACGCAGTATTTT; cdr3_aa: CASSHPTGGATDTQYF
cdr3_length: 11; clone_size: .; v_call: TRBV12-3/TRBV12-4; d_call: .; j_call: TRBJ1-2; cdr3_nt: TGTGCCAGCAGTCCGGGTCGACCTCCAAGCTTC; cdr3_aa: CASSPGRPPSF
cdr3_length: 15; clone_size: .; v_call: TRBV7-3; d_call: TRBD1; j_call: TRBJ2-2; cdr3_nt: TGTGCCAGCAGCTTAAAACAGGGGGTTGGCGGGGAGCTGTTTTTT; cdr3_aa: CASSLKQGVGGELFF
cdr3_length: 16; clone_size: .; v_call: TRBV7-9; d_call: .; j_call: TRBJ2-7; cdr3_nt: TGTGCCAGCAGCTTACAGGACAGACTTACGGACTACGAGCAGTACTTC; cdr3_aa: CASSLQDRLTDYEQYF
cdr3_length: 15; clone_size: .; v_call: TRBV20-1; d_call: TRBD2; j_call: TRBJ2-1; cdr3_nt: TGCAGTGCTAGAGACGGACTAGCAGCATACAATGAGCAGTTCTTC; cdr3_aa: CSARDGLAAYNEQFF
cdr3_length: 14; clone_size: .; v_call: TRBV12-3/TRBV12-4; d_call: TRBD1; j_call: TRBJ2-7; cdr3_nt: TGTGCCAGCAGTCCCAGGGACAGGAGGTACGAGCAGTACTTC; cdr3_aa: CASSPRDRRYEQYF
cdr3_length: 14; clone_size: many; v_call: TRBV7-2; d_call: .; j_call: TRBJ1-1; cdr3_nt: TGTGCCAGCAGCCTCATACAGGGATGGGGTGAAGCTTTCTTT; cdr3_aa: CASSLIQGWGEAFF
cdr3_length: 15; clone_size: few; v_call: TRBV7-8; d_call: .; j_call: TRBJ2-7; cdr3_nt: TGTGCCAGCAGCTTCCGGCCAGGAGGTTCCTACGAGCAGTACTTC; cdr3_aa: CASSFRPGGSYEQYF
cdr3_length: 15; clone_size: .; v_call: TRBV20-1; d_call: .; j_call: TRBJ1-6; cdr3_nt: TGCAGTGCTAGAGATCTAGCAGGCGATAATTCACCCCTCCACTTT; cdr3_aa: CSARDLAGDNSPLHF
cdr3_length: 15; clone_size: few; v_call: TRBV12-3/TRBV12-4; d_call: TRBD2; j_call: TRBJ2-7; cdr3_nt: TGTGCCAGCAGTCTAACTAGCGGGAGGTCCCACGAGCAGTACTTC; cdr3_aa: CASSLTSGRSHEQYF